A single sample is the source of the 9 T cell receptor beta chains below, sequenced in a study of cytomegalovirus exposure and HLA in healthy donors. The primer mix had 60 Vbeta and 13 Jbeta primers. Sequencing used immunoSEQ multiplex PCR; TCRdb keeps in-frame clones, though not all of them. The table shows 100,000 to 150,000 clones, with 70% to 85% occurring only once. The specimen was PBMCs. The receptors shown here come from a man younger than 30 in good health and CMV-seronegative.

The chain uses TRBV5-4 and TRBJ1-5; D may be TRBD1 (5 bases). This CDR3 has 13 amino acids. Deletions cut 4 bases from V and 1 base from J, with 6 bases between. Germline V lookup: CDR1 SGHNT, CDR2 YYREEE (reference sequence). In DNA form, the CDR3 reads TGTGCCAGCAGCCAGGGAAGCAATCAGCCCCAGCATTTT. Its protein is CASSQGSNQPQHF.

This clone occurred a few times. The J gene is TRBJ2-1, the V gene TRBV19, with a tentative D call TRBD2 (6 bases). The CDR3 spans 16 residues. V shed 8 bases and J shed 1 base, with 18 bases lying between them. Germline V gene lookup returns CDR1 LNHDA and CDR2 SQIVND (reference sequence). The CDR3 DNA reads as TGTGCCAGTCAGACTGGCGGGGCCTTTTCCTACAATGAGCAGTTCTTC. This codes for CASQTGGAFSYNEQFF.

The genes are TRBV5-6 and TRBJ2-7; TRBD2 aligns across 11 bases. V was clipped by 3 bases and J by 3 bases; unmatched bases: 8. Looked up from germline, CDR1 is SGHDT and CDR2 is YYEEEE. CDR3 size: 16 residues. The CDR3 DNA reads as TGTGCCAGCAGCTCATGGGGACTAGCGGCCTACTACGAGCAGTACTTC. As protein: CASSSWGLAAYYEQYF.

As concerns this clone: Other DNA sequences in this specimen translate into the identical CDR3. The gene calls are TRBV5-1 and TRBJ1-5, with D unclear. The CDR3 loop spans 17 amino acids. V was clipped by 4 bases and J by 6 bases, with 23 bases between them. CDR1 and CDR2 (germline): SGHRS, YFSETQ. The CDR3 is CASSHTRGEAEGQPQHF. The CDR3, as DNA: TGCGCCAGCAGCCACACCCGGGGAGAGGCGGAAGGTCAGCCCCAGCATTTT.

This CDR3 reads CASSLGPGGGYEQYF. The CDR3 DNA reads TGTGCCAGCAGCTTAGGACCCGGGGGAGGCTACGAGCAGTACTTC. The genes are TRBV7-2 and TRBJ2-7; the D gene is possibly TRBD2 (6 bases). Germline V gene data show CDR1 as SGHTA and CDR2 as FQGNSA. The CDR3 is 15 residues long. Trimming took 1 base from V and 3 from J, leaving 13 bases between them.

This clone came up once. The chain combines TRBV7-3 with TRBJ1-1; 10 bases align to TRBD1. The CDR3 has 16 residues. The germline gives CDR1 SGHTA, CDR2 FQGTGA. V was pared by 5 bases and J by 4 bases, with 10 bases of the junction left unmatched. The DNA for the CDR3 is TGTGCCAGCAGCCCCGGGACAGGGGTTGTCCTCACTGAAGCTTTCTTT. This sequence encodes CASSPGTGVVLTEAFF. Based on the CDR3 plus reference TRBV7-3 and TRBJ1-1, the full variable domain is GAGVSQTPSNKVTEKGKYVELRCDPISGHTALYWYRQSLGQGPEFLIYFQGTGAADDSGLPNDRFFAVRPEGSVSTLKIQRTERGDSAVYLCASSPGTGVVLTEAFFGQGTRLTVV.

This clone was recorded once. The V gene is TRBV6-5, the J gene TRBJ1-2; D not certain. Germline CDR1 and CDR2: MNHEY and SVGAGI. V dropped 6 bases and J dropped 8 bases, with 22 bases sitting between them. The CDR3 covers 15 residues. CDR3 sequence: CASSPLPPEVWGYTF. The CDR3 DNA sequence: TGTGCCAGCAGCCCCCTCCCCCCGGAGGTGTGGGGCTACACCTTC.

The chain joins TRBV5-6 to TRBJ1-2; unclear D gene. The germline V gene has CDR1 SGHDT and CDR2 YYEEEE. The CDR3 extends over 16 amino acids. Deletions cut 4 bases from V and 4 bases from J, with 20 bases between. CDR3 bases: TGTGCCAGCAGCCGCGGAGAGGACTTCGGAGCCTATGGCTACACCTTC. Translation gives CASSRGEDFGAYGYTF.

This clone was counted a single time. Other DNA sequences of this sample code for an identical CDR3. The chain carries TRBV6-5 and TRBJ1-2; maybe TRBD1 (5 bases). The germline V gene encodes CDR1 MNHEY and CDR2 SVGAGI. The CDR3 extends over 16 amino acids. V was pared by 1 base and J by 2 bases, with 14 bases between. This CDR3 reads CASSYLGTGDNYGYTF. The CDR3, as DNA: TGTGCCAGCAGTTACTTAGGTACAGGAGACAACTATGGCTACACCTTC.